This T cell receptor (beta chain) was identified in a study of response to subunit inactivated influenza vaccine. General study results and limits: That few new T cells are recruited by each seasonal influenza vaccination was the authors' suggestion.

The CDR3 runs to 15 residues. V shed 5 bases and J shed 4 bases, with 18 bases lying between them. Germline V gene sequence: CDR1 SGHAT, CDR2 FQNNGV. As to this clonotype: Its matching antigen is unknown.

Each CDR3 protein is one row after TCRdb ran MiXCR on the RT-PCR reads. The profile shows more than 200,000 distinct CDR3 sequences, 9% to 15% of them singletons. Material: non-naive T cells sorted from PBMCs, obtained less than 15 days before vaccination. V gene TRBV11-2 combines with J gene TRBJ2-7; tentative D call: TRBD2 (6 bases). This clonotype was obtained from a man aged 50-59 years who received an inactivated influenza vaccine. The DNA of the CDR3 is TGTGCCAGCAGCCCCACGCCGGGGGTCCGGTACGAGCAGTACTTC. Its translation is CASSPTPGVRYEQYF.